The rows below give T cell receptor beta chains drawn from one sample of a study of CD8 T cells in ankylosing spondylitis. TCRdb analysed the 5' RACE reads with MiXCR anew, one entry per CDR3 protein. This table holds 240,000 or so distinct CDR3 sequences, 9.5% to 12% found once. Sequencing was performed on blood, either unsorted or a sorted T cell fraction (not recorded which). The receptors originated from a male donor with ankylosing spondylitis or in good health (not recorded which). Both conserved end residues are part of each CDR3. The D gene is left open where the match is weak. Size values are once, few and many counts, or a class for expanded clones, and some rows have none.

cdr3_nt cdr3_aa v_call clone_size d_call j_call
TGTGCCAGCAGCTTATCACTGCCGGGCAATGAGCAGTTCTTC CASSLSLPGNEQFF TRBV7-9 . . TRBJ2-1
TGTGCCAGCAGCGAAGCAGGATCAACTAATGAAAAACTGTTTTTT CASSEAGSTNEKLFF TRBV9 many . TRBJ1-4
TGTGCCAGCAAGTCGACACTCCAAGAGACCCAGTACTTC CASKSTLQETQYF TRBV12-3/TRBV12-4 few . TRBJ2-5
TGCGCCAGCAGCTTGATACGGGACAGGGTTACAACGGGGACCTACGAGCAGTACTTC CASSLIRDRVTTGTYEQYF TRBV5-1 . TRBD1 TRBJ2-7
TGTGCCAGCAGCATGGGGTTTACTAACTATGGCTACACCTTC CASSMGFTNYGYTF TRBV28 many . TRBJ1-2
TGCGCCAGCAGCTTTTCTGGGGGCGTGGAGACCCAGTACTTC CASSFSGGVETQYF TRBV5-1 . . TRBJ2-5
TGTGCCAGCAGCTTAGGAGGAGATAACACTGAAGCTTTCTTT CASSLGGDNTEAFF TRBV11-1 . . TRBJ1-1
TGTGCCAGCAGCTTAGCTCTGGTAGGGGGCTTGAACACCGGGGAGCTGTTTTTT CASSLALVGGLNTGELFF TRBV11-1 many TRBD1 TRBJ2-2
TGCGCCAGCAGCTTGGGGGCAGCCCGAGATACGCAGTATTTT CASSLGAARDTQYF TRBV5-1 many . TRBJ2-3
TGTGCCAGCAGCTTGGGGGGGGCAGCAGGAAACACCATATATTTT CASSLGGAAGNTIYF TRBV5-5 . . TRBJ1-3
TGCGCCAGCAGCATGGTGGCAGGGTCCTACGAGCAGTACTTC CASSMVAGSYEQYF TRBV4-1 few . TRBJ2-7
TGTGCCAGCAGCTCCTGGACATCCTACAATGAGCAGTTCTTC CASSSWTSYNEQFF TRBV7-9 . . TRBJ2-1
TGTGCCAGCAGCCTCACGGTCGAGGCTAGCTCCTACAATGAGCAGTTCTTC CASSLTVEASSYNEQFF TRBV4-2 many . TRBJ2-1
TGTGCCAGCAGCTTATCCGGACAGGGTTTCTTGAACGAGCAGTACTTC CASSLSGQGFLNEQYF TRBV7-2 few TRBD1 TRBJ2-7
TGTGCCAGCAGTTTGTCTGGGGTTGGGGGCACTGAAGCTTTCTTT CASSLSGVGGTEAFF TRBV12-3/TRBV12-4 many . TRBJ1-1
TGTGCCAGCAGCTTAGTCGTAGCGGGTAATACGCAGTATTTT CASSLVVAGNTQYF TRBV7-2 . TRBD2 TRBJ2-3
TGTGCGACCCAAACCGGGACAACGAGCAATCAGCCCCAGCATTTT CATQTGTTSNQPQHF TRBV12-3/TRBV12-4 many . TRBJ1-5
TGTGCCAGCAGCGTCTCTGGACAGGGACACACTGAAGCTTTCTTT CASSVSGQGHTEAFF TRBV9 many TRBD1 TRBJ1-1
TGTGCCAGCAGCTTAGACCGGGGATCGGATGAAAAACTGTTTTTT CASSLDRGSDEKLFF TRBV11-1 few . TRBJ1-4
TGTGCCAGCAGCCAAGTTTGGGGCGTTCAAGAGACCCAGTACTTC CASSQVWGVQETQYF TRBV14 many . TRBJ2-5
TGCAGTGCTAGCTCCTACAATGAGCAGTTCTTC CSASSYNEQFF TRBV20-1 many . TRBJ2-1
TGTGCCAGCAGTGAACCCGCGACCCGACTGCTCTCTGGAAACACCATATATTTT CASSEPATRLLSGNTIYF TRBV6-1 many . TRBJ1-3
TGCGCCAGCAGCCCGTTGGCAGGGGGCACCGGGGAGCTGTTTTTT CASSPLAGGTGELFF TRBV5-1 many TRBD1 TRBJ2-2
TGCAGTGCTGGACGACTAGCGGACCGGAAAATTCGGACCTACGAGCAGTACTTC CSAGRLADRKIRTYEQYF TRBV20-1 many TRBD2 TRBJ2-7
TGTGCCAGCAGTCTGGACAGGCGAGGAGAGACCCAGTACTTC CASSLDRRGETQYF TRBV3-1 few TRBD1 TRBJ2-5
TGCGCCAGCAGCCCTCAGGGGGCTGGGGAGACCCAGTACTTC CASSPQGAGETQYF TRBV5-1 many TRBD1 TRBJ2-5
TGCAGTGCTAGATCGAGACAGGGGGCTCTTACTAATGAAAAACTGTTTTTT CSARSRQGALTNEKLFF TRBV20-1 few TRBD1 TRBJ1-4
TGTGCCAGCAGTTTGCGACAGGGGGTTTACAGTAGTCAGCCCCAGCATTTT CASSLRQGVYSSQPQHF TRBV12-3/TRBV12-4 many TRBD1 TRBJ1-5
TGCGCCAGCAGCTTCCCCGGGGGTGGCAGAGTGAACACTGAAGCTTTCTTT CASSFPGGGRVNTEAFF TRBV5-1 many . TRBJ1-1
TGTGCCAGCAGCTGGGGGGGGACCCAAAGCTCCTACGAGCAGTACTTC CASSWGGTQSSYEQYF TRBV5-6 few TRBD2 TRBJ2-7
TGTGCCACTGGACAGGGACCTCCCTATGGCTACACCTTC CATGQGPPYGYTF TRBV3-1 few TRBD1 TRBJ1-2
TGTGCCAGTAGGGGAAAGGGGACTGGAAACATTCAGTACTTC CASRGKGTGNIQYF TRBV19 few . TRBJ2-4
TGCAGTGCCAAGACTAGCGAGGGGCTGGAGACCCAGTACTTC CSAKTSEGLETQYF TRBV20-1 many TRBD2 TRBJ2-5
TGCGCCAGCAGCCACCACCGAAGGACCGTGGAGGCAGATACGCAGTATTTT CASSHHRRTVEADTQYF TRBV5-1 many . TRBJ2-3
TGTGCCAGCTCACCATTTGCGGGACAGGTACAAGAGACCCAGTACTTC CASSPFAGQVQETQYF TRBV18 few TRBD1 TRBJ2-5
TGTGCCAGCAGTTTAAGGGGGACAGGGGCATCCTACGAGCAGTACTTC CASSLRGTGASYEQYF TRBV12-3/TRBV12-4 many TRBD1 TRBJ2-7
TGTGCCACCAGTGGTCAAACAGGGACCTATCAGCCCCAGCATTTT CATSGQTGTYQPQHF TRBV24-1 many . TRBJ1-5
TGTGCCAGCAGCCAAGATTCGACACCCGGAAACACCATATATTTT CASSQDSTPGNTIYF TRBV4-2 many . TRBJ1-3
TGCGCCAGCAGCTTGTTCGGGGGCGGAGGATATGAGCAGTTCTTC CASSLFGGGGYEQFF TRBV5-1 . . TRBJ2-1
TGTGCCACCAGCAGAGATCTAGGAGTATCCTACGAGCAGTACTTC CATSRDLGVSYEQYF TRBV15 many . TRBJ2-7
TGTGCCAGCAGCCAAGGAGAGAATGGCTACACCTTC CASSQGENGYTF TRBV3-1 many . TRBJ1-2
TGTGCCAGCAGCTACATTGGGTCCCGGGAGACCCAGTACTTC CASSYIGSRETQYF TRBV28 once . TRBJ2-5
TGTGCCAGCAGCTTTGACAGGGGATGGACAGATACGCAGTATTTT CASSFDRGWTDTQYF TRBV7-6 . TRBD1 TRBJ2-3
TGTGCCAGCAGCGGAAACATTGACAGCCTCTACGGCTACACCTTC CASSGNIDSLYGYTF TRBV7-9 . . TRBJ1-2
TGTGCCATCAGTGAGTCGCTAGCCGGGGAGACCCAGTACTTC CAISESLAGETQYF TRBV10-3 many . TRBJ2-5
TGTGCCAGCAGCCCGGGTCTTACTAGCGGGGGAGGTGGGGCCAACGTCCTGACTTTC CASSPGLTSGGGGANVLTF TRBV11-2 . TRBD2 TRBJ2-6
TGCAGTGCTCCAGACAGGGTAGGGGCCAACGTCCTGACTTTC CSAPDRVGANVLTF TRBV20-1 many TRBD1 TRBJ2-6
TGCAGTGCTAGGGCACCGGGTGTCCATGAGCAGTTCTTC CSARAPGVHEQFF TRBV20-1 many . TRBJ2-1
TGCAGTGCTCCTAGCACTTTCGGGGACGAGCAGTACTTC CSAPSTFGDEQYF TRBV20-1 many . TRBJ2-7
TGCGCCAGCAGCCAAAAGGAGGCCTATGGCTACACCTTC CASSQKEAYGYTF TRBV4-1 many . TRBJ1-2
TGTGCCAGCAGCCAAGGGGACGGACCGGCGAGGGAGCTGTTTTTT CASSQGDGPARELFF TRBV4-2 few . TRBJ2-2
TGTGCCAGCAGCGGACGGACAGGGGAGTCCTACAATGAGCAGTTCTTC CASSGRTGESYNEQFF TRBV9 many TRBD1 TRBJ2-1
TGTGCCAGTACCAAAGGGATTGTAGTAGGAGGCAATCAGCCCCAGCATTTT CASTKGIVVGGNQPQHF TRBV19 few . TRBJ1-5